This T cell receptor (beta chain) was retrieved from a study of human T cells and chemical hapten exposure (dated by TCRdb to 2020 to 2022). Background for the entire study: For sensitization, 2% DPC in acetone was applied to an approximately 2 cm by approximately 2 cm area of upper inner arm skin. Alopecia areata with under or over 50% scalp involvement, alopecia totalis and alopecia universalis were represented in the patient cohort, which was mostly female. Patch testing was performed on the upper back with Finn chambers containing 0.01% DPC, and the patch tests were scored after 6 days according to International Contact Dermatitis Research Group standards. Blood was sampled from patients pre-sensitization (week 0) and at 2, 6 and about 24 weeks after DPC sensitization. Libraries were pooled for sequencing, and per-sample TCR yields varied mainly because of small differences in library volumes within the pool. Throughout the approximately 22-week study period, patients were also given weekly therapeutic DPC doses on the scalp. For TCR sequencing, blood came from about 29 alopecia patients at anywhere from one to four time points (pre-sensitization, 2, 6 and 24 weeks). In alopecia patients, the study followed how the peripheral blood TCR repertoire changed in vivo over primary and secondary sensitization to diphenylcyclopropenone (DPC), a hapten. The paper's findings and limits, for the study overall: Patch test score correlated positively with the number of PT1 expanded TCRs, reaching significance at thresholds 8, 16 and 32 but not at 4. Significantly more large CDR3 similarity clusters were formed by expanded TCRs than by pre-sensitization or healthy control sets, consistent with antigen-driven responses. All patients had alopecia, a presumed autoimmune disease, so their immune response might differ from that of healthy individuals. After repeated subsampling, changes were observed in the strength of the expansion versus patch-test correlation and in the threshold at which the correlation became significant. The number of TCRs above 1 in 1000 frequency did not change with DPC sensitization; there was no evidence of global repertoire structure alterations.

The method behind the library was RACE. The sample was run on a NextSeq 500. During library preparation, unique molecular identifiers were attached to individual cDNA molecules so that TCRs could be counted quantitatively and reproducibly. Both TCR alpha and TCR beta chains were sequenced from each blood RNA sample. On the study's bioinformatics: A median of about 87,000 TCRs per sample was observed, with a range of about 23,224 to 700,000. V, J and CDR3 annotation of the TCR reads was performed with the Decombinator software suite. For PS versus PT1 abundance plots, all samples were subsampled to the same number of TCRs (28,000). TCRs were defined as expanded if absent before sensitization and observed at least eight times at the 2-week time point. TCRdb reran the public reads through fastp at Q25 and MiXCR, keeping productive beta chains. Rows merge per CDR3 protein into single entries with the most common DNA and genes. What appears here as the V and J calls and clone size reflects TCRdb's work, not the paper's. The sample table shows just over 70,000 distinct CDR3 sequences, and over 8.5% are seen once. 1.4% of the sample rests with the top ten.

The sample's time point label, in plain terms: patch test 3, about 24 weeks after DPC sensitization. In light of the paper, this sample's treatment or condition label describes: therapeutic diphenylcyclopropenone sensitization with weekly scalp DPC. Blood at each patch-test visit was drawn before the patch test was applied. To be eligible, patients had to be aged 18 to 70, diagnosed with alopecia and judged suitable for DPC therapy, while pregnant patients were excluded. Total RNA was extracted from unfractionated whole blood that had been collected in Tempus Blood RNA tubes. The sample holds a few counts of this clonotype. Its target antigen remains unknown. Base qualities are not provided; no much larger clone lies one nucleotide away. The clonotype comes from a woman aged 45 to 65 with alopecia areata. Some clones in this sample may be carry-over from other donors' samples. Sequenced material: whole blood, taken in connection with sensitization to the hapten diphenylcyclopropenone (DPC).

The DNA sequence is TGCGCCAGCAGACCGACAGGGGGCGGCACTGAAGCTTTCTTT. This yields the protein CASRPTGGGTEAFF. Recombination joined TRBV4-1 with TRBJ1-1, with 10 bases aligning to TRBD1. CDR1 and CDR2 were assigned from the germline V gene as MGHRA and YSYEKL. The CDR3 holds 14 amino acids from the cysteine to the phenylalanine. Only CDR3 DNA is held: 42 bases, read in frame from base 1. For this chain, trimming is 6 bases at the V end and 4 bases at the J end, and the number of junction bases without a gene match is 5.